This note documents a single T cell receptor beta chain sequence. No cognate antigen has been identified for it. No quality values exist for individual bases; no much larger clone is one base distant. The V end loses 1 base and the J end loses 2 bases, and a stretch of 10 bases separates them. As encoded in the germline V gene, CDR1 is SGHAT while CDR2 is FQNNGV. Reading from cysteine to phenylalanine, the CDR3 counts 15 amino acids. Only the CDR3 portion is preserved as DNA: 45 bases, with reading frame beginning at the first base. Library method: the immunoSEQ multiplex PCR assay. TCRdb obtained this table from immuneACCESS and retained in-frame rearrangements with V and J assigned. These tables miss some clones; where compared with another copy, unresolved V genes account for less than half of the shortfall, and the remainder is unexplained. This sample comprises 52,000 or so clones, 85% to 90% of them detected only once. The biggest ten clones account for approximately 0.58% of the sample.

This specimen comes from a study of T cell changes during pregnancy in multiple sclerosis (dated by TCRdb to about 2019). Background for the entire study: The study looked at changes in the T cell repertoire across pregnancy in women with multiple sclerosis.

The sequenced sample was CD4+ T cells from peripheral blood mononuclear cells, obtained in the first trimester of pregnancy. This sequence uses TRBV11-2 and TRBJ2-3, and perhaps TRBD2 as D gene, on 5 matching bases. This clonotype was sampled from a female donor with multiple sclerosis, enrolled in a pregnancy study. The base sequence is TGTGCCAGCAGCTTAGTCCCGGGAAACACAGATACGCAGTATTTT. It is translated as CASSLVPGNTDTQYF.